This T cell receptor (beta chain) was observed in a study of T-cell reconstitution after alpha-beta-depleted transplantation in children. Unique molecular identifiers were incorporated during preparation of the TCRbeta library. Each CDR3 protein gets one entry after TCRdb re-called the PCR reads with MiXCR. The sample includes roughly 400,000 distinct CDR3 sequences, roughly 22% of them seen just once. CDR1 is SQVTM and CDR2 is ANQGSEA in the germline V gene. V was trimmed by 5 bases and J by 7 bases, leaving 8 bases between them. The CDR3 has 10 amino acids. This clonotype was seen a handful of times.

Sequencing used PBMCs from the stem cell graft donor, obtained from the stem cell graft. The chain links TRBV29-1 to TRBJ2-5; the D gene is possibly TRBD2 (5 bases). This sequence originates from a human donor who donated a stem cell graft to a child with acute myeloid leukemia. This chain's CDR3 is CSVFEGTQYF. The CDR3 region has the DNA TGCAGCGTTTTCGAGGGGACCCAGTACTTC.